The clone carrying this TCR beta chain was observed a few times. Antigen: not known. The data were obtained in a study of cytomegalovirus exposure and HLA in healthy donors. The PCR used 60 Vbeta and 13 Jbeta primers. Using immunoSEQ multiplex PCR, the repertoire was profiled, and TCRdb retains in-frame clones only, with some absent. The data show 110,000 or so clones, 70% to 80% seen once. Whole-study findings and limits: Links to common viral pathogens appeared, in a later analysis, for several of the most significant clusters. The authors enumerated over 150 TCR beta chains as linked to cytomegalovirus. Most TCR sequences were seen very rarely across donors, but some public TCRs occurred in many.

The CDR3 is 16 amino acids. In germline, CDR1 is SQVTM, CDR2 ANQGSEA. Trimming left V 2 bases short and J 0 bases short, with 11 bases between. Sequencing used PBMCs. The chain couples TRBV29-1 to TRBJ2-6; D might be TRBD2 (5 bases). This receptor was identified in a man in his forties or fifties in good health and CMV-seronegative. CDR3 nucleotides: TGCAGCGTTGAACATCCGGGGTACTCTGGGGCCAACGTCCTGACTTTC. Translated, it gives CSVEHPGYSGANVLTF.